These 16 T cell receptor beta chains came from one sample sequenced in a study of T cells in Graves' hyperthyroidism and ophthalmopathy (dated by TCRdb to about 2019). The method behind the library was multiplex PCR. Reads for this sample came from an Illumina HiSeq 2000. TCR beta CDR3 regions were amplified from RNA transcripts. A first-round RT-PCR of the TCR CDR3 used the HTBI primer set with the Qiagen OneStep RT-PCR kit. The public reads were run again by TCRdb, first through fastp at Q25 and then through MiXCR, and only productive beta chains were kept. Identical CDR3 protein sequences are pooled into one entry, listed with their most common genes and DNA. Here the sample has around 580,000 distinct CDR3 sequences; roughly a sixth occur a single time. The top ten hold approximately 20% of the sample. The sequenced material came from blood. These receptors all stem from a woman younger than 35 with Graves' hyperthyroidism.

With regard to this clonotype: A read error may account for a junction end that differs from germline. This chain joins TRBV18 and TRBJ2-2; either TRBD1 or TRBD2 may supply D (5 bases each). The germline CDR1 and CDR2 sequences are KGHSH and LQKENI. This CDR3 spans 14 amino acids. The CDR3 nucleotides are TGTGCCAGCTCACCACAGGGGAACACCGGGGAGCGGTTTTTT. This sequence encodes CASSPQGNTGERFF.

This clonotype was counted many times. The genes are TRBV3-1 and TRBJ1-5; a weak D match, TRBD1 (6 bases). In germline, CDR1 is LGHDT, CDR2 YNNKEL (reference sequence). The V end was cut by 1 base, the J end by 0 bases, with 13 bases between. CDR3 length: 17 amino acids. CDR3 nucleotide sequence: TGTGCCAGCAGCCAAGGACAGGTTTATAATAGCAATCAGCCCCAGCATTTT. Its translation is CASSQGQVYNSNQPQHF.

This clonotype has just one count. The chain has TRBV24-1 and TRBJ2-4; 9 bases fit TRBD1. Trimming at V came to 2 bases and at J to 9 bases, leaving 7 bases not matched to a gene. Germline values: CDR1 KGHDR, CDR2 SFDVKD. The CDR3 totals 15 residues. The CDR3 loop reads CATSDSRTGGGIQYF. The CDR3 DNA sequence: TGTGCCACCAGTGATTCCCGTACAGGGGGCGGCATTCAGTACTTC.

V gene TRBV7-9 combines with J gene TRBJ2-5, with a weak D call TRBD2 (5 bases). The CDR3 spans 14 residues. Germline values: CDR1 SEHNR, CDR2 FQNEAQ (reference sequence). V lost 10 bases, J lost 0 bases, and 15 bases lay in between. CDR3 DNA sequence: TGTGCCATTGAGGGTCCGGGGTACCAAGAGACCCAGTACTTC. This encodes CAIEGPGYQETQYF.

This clonotype was seen more than once but under ten times. The chain carries TRBV3-1 and TRBJ2-3; TRBD2 matches 10 bases. V gave up 3 bases and J gave up 2 bases; unmatched junction bases: 8. This CDR3 has 17 residues. From germline, CDR1 is LGHDT and CDR2 YNNKEL (reference sequence). CDR3 residues: CASSHKTSGSLTDTQYF. The CDR3 DNA follows: TGTGCCAGCAGCCATAAGACTAGCGGGTCTCTCACAGATACGCAGTATTTT.

This clonotype was seen more than once but under ten times. The DNA of the CDR3 is TGTGCCAGCAGCTTGGGACTAGCGGGACTCCCGAGGGGCCGCAATGAGCAGTTCTTC. This translates into CASSLGLAGLPRGRNEQFF. The V call is TRBV7-9, the J call TRBJ2-1, with TRBD2 matching 13 bases. The junction had 14 bases not matched to a gene; V was cut back by 3 bases and J by 6 bases. Germline V gives CDR1 SEHNR, CDR2 FQNEAQ (reference sequence). This CDR3 spans 19 amino acids.

The sample holds a few counts of this clonotype. The chain carries TRBV6-1 and TRBJ1-5; D may be TRBD1 (6 bases). CDR1 is MNHNS, CDR2 SASEGT, per germline. Trimming pared 7 bases from V and 1 base from J, leaving 14 bases between. The CDR3 runs 15 residues. The CDR3 DNA is TGTGCCAGCATCAACCAGGGGTTGAGCAATCAGCCCCAGCATTTT. Translated, it gives CASINQGLSNQPQHF.

This clonotype was picked up a small number of times. J is TRBJ1-3 and V is TRBV29-1, with D perhaps TRBD1 (5 bases). V was cut by 5 bases and J by 0 bases, with 11 bases left in between. The germline CDR1 and CDR2 sequences are SQVTM and ANQGSEA. This CDR3 comprises 14 residues. CDR3 sequence reads: CSVTVGGSGNTIYF. The CDR3 DNA follows: TGCAGCGTTACTGTTGGGGGCTCTGGAAACACCATATATTTT.

The chain employs TRBV20-1 and TRBJ2-7; TRBD2 aligns across 7 bases. V shed 3 bases and J 1 base; nucleotides not matched to a gene: 3. Per the germline V gene, CDR1 is DFQATT and CDR2 is SNEGSKA (reference sequence). CDR3 size: 13 residues. The CDR3 loop is CSARRRGSYEQYF. Here the CDR3 DNA reads TGCAGTGCTAGGAGGCGGGGGTCCTACGAGCAGTACTTC.

Note on this clonotype: A single base separates this from a much larger clone, so it may be a read error. The chain couples TRBV2 to TRBJ1-2; tentative D call: TRBD1 (6 bases). Germline V gene data show CDR1 as SNHLY and CDR2 as FYNNEI. This CDR3 region has 16 residues. The CDR3 spells CASSDPPTRGPYGCTF. The DNA of the CDR3 is TGTGCCAGCAGTGACCCGCCTACCAGGGGACCCTATGGCTGCACCTTC.

This clonotype was seen many times. CDR3 sequence reads: CASSLGQKTYEQYF. CDR3 bases: TGTGCCAGCAGCTTAGGCCAGAAAACCTACGAGCAGTACTTC. V is TRBV7-9 and J is TRBJ2-7; D is undetermined. Looked up from germline, CDR1 is SEHNR and CDR2 is FQNEAQ (reference sequence). Trimming shortened V by 1 base and J by 2 bases, and 9 bases separated the two germline ends. CDR3 length equals 14 residues.

This clonotype was seen a handful of times. One end of the junction is discordant with germline, which a read error may explain. This chain joins TRBV4-1 and TRBJ2-7; 7 positions agree with TRBD2. The length of the CDR3 is 18 residues. Germline V CDR1 and CDR2: MGHRA, YSYEKL. The CDR3 loop reads CASSLSPPGLAETYERYF. The CDR3 nucleotides read TGCGCCAGCAGCCTCAGCCCCCCTGGGCTAGCGGAAACCTACGAGCGGTACTTC.

This clonotype was seen repeatedly, ten times or more. The V gene is TRBV7-2, the J gene TRBJ1-3; 7 bases fit TRBD1. Germline CDR1 and CDR2: SGHTA and FQGNSA. J gave up 4 bases and V 3 bases, and 3 bases lay outside the gene matches. The CDR3 has 14 amino acids. This chain's CDR3 is CASSFNRGGNTIYF. For the CDR3, the DNA is TGTGCCAGCAGCTTTAACAGGGGAGGAAACACCATATATTTT.

The table lists this clonotype with many counts. This rearrangement joins TRBV13 to TRBJ2-1; 15 nucleotides match TRBD2. CDR1 PRHDT and CDR2 FYEKMQ come from the germline V gene (reference sequence). The CDR3 length is 15 residues. Germline trimming cut 5 bases from V and 9 bases from J; bases unmatched to any gene: 5. The CDR3 DNA sequence: TGTGCCAGCAGCAGGACTAGCGGGAGGGTTGGTGAGCAGTTCTTC. Translation gives CASSRTSGRVGEQFF.

This clonotype was counted ten times or more. The chain recombines TRBV11-2 with TRBJ1-1; D is unresolved. The CDR3 loop spans 14 amino acids. V lost 5 bases, J lost 5 bases, and 15 bases lay in between. In germline, CDR1 is SGHAT, CDR2 FQNNGV. CDR3 sequence (DNA): TGTGCCAGCAGCCAAGCGACGGGAGGGACTGAAGCTTTCTTT. It codes for CASSQATGGTEAFF.

V and J are TRBV20-1 and TRBJ2-3, with 9 bases that match TRBD2. Germline V gives CDR1 DFQATT, CDR2 SNEGSKA (reference sequence). V shed 5 bases, J shed 2 bases, and the junction held 8 bases outside the gene matches. The CDR3 sequence is 15 residues long. CDR3 nucleotides: TGCAGTGCTGGTCTGCGCGGGGGGGCCACAGATACGCAGTATTTT. Translating it yields CSAGLRGGATDTQYF.